Below are 15 T cell receptor beta chains sequenced from a single sample in a study of response to subunit inactivated influenza vaccine. TCRdb reprocessed the RT-PCR reads with MiXCR, giving one entry per CDR3 protein. The data hold around 600,000 distinct CDR3 sequences, with around 11% observed a single time. This sample also belongs to another study, concerning T cells expressing NK-cell markers. In that study: For TCR beta, cDNA was produced by 5'RACE template switching with UMIs.

The sample in question was PBMCs from blood, obtained on the day of vaccination. Receptors were obtained from a man between 45 and 60 years old who received an inactivated influenza vaccine.

This clonotype was seen a handful of times. The chain has TRBV5-6 and TRBJ2-1, with D perhaps being TRBD1 or TRBD2 (5 bases each). CDR1 is SGHDT and CDR2 is YYEEEE in the germline V gene. V was clipped by 5 bases and J by 5 bases, with 14 bases between them. The CDR3 sequence is 14 residues long. The CDR3 DNA reads as TGTGCCAGCAGTTATGGAACGGGGCACAATGAGCAGTTCTTC. Amino acids: CASSYGTGHNEQFF.

Many counts were recorded for this clonotype. J is TRBJ2-7 and V is TRBV7-9, with D possibly TRBD1 on 5 matching bases. The CDR3 sequence is 15 residues long. Trimming took off 6 bases at V and 2 bases at J, with 17 bases between the two ends. CDR1 and CDR2 (germline): SEHNR, FQNEAQ (reference sequence). This CDR3 is CASSSPTGPAYEQYF. CDR3 coding DNA: TGTGCCAGCAGTTCCCCCACAGGTCCCGCCTACGAGCAGTACTTC.

The table lists this clonotype with a few counts. This chain connects TRBV30 to TRBJ2-2; 9 positions agree with TRBD1. Trimming at V came to 2 bases and at J to 1 base, leaving 5 bases not matched to a gene. The CDR3 is 16 residues long. Germline V gene data show CDR1 as GTSNPN and CDR2 as SVGIG (reference sequence). The CDR3 DNA follows: TGTGCCTGGAGTAGTTGGGGACAGGGGAACACCGGGGAGCTGTTTTTT. It specifies CAWSSWGQGNTGELFF.

Only a few counts were recorded for this clonotype. The V gene is TRBV6-2 or TRBV6-3, the J gene TRBJ2-7; D remains unclear. The V end was cut by 6 bases, the J end by 6 bases, with 12 bases between. Germline V CDR1 and CDR2: MNHEY, SVGEGT. CDR3 length: 12 residues. The CDR3 is CASSLLKGEQYF. The CDR3 bases are TGTGCCAGCAGCCTTCTCAAGGGCGAGCAGTACTTC.

The gene calls are TRBV27 and TRBJ1-2; no clear D gene. This CDR3 is 14 amino acids long. The germline gives CDR1 MNHEY, CDR2 SMNVEV (reference sequence). The ends were cut back, 1 base at V and 4 bases at J, with 10 bases in the middle. The CDR3 DNA sequence: TGTGCCAGCAGTTTATTTAAGGGTTTCTATGGCTACACCTTC. Its translation is CASSLFKGFYGYTF.

At least ten counts were recorded for this clonotype. The junction shows a germline mismatch at one end, possibly a read error. This chain joins TRBV5-6 and TRBJ1-3; possibly TRBD1 for D (5 bases). CDR3 length: 14 residues. Germline assignment: CDR1 SGHDT and CDR2 YYEEEE. The CDR3 nucleotides are TGCGCCAGCAGCCAAGGGACCGCCGGAAACACCATATATTTT. Residues: CASSQGTAGNTIYF.

V and J are TRBV6-5 and TRBJ2-5, with 10 bases that match TRBD1. This CDR3 is 16 amino acids long. V trimming: 0 bases; J trimming: 5 bases; junction bases outside the gene matches: 6. Germline CDR1 MNHEY, CDR2 SVGAGI. DNA for the CDR3: TGTGCCAGCAGTTACTCGCCGGGACAGGGGTTGGAGACCCAGTACTTC. Translated, it gives CASSYSPGQGLETQYF.

This chain links TRBV4-3 with TRBJ1-6; a possible D gene is TRBD1 (5 bases). Germline values: CDR1 LGHNA, CDR2 YSLEER. V gave up 0 bases and J gave up 6 bases, with 9 bases separating them. The CDR3 extends over 15 amino acids. The chain's CDR3 is CASSQERTPNSPLHF. CDR3 nucleotides: TGCGCCAGCAGCCAAGAGAGGACACCTAATTCACCCCTCCACTTT.

This clonotype was detected ten times or more. The rearrangement uses TRBV4-1 and TRBJ1-1; D uncertain. The germline gives CDR1 MGHRA, CDR2 YSYEKL. The CDR3 spans 15 residues. The germline V and J ends were trimmed by 0 bases and 0 bases, with 8 bases remaining between them. Written as DNA, the CDR3 is TGCGCCAGCAGCCAAGATCGATTCATGAACACTGAAGCTTTCTTT. Amino acids: CASSQDRFMNTEAFF.

This rearrangement joins TRBV24-1 to TRBJ2-5; D is perhaps TRBD2 (6 bases). Trimming pared 1 base from V and 4 bases from J, leaving 12 bases between. This CDR3 is 15 amino acids long. Germline values: CDR1 KGHDR, CDR2 SFDVKD. Here the CDR3 DNA reads TGTGCCACCAGTGATTTCGGTTTGGGGGGAGAGACCCAGTACTTC. Translating gives CATSDFGLGGETQYF.

The chain links TRBV7-3 to TRBJ2-1; tentatively, D is TRBD2 (6 bases). V was pared by 1 base and J by 2 bases, with 15 bases between. The CDR3 is made up of 17 amino acids. Germline V gene lookup returns CDR1 SGHTA and CDR2 FQGTGA. The CDR3 region is CASSLRRVSGAYNEQFF. The CDR3 DNA reads TGTGCCAGCAGCTTAAGGCGGGTTAGCGGTGCCTACAATGAGCAGTTCTTC.

This clonotype was counted between two and nine times. The gene calls are TRBV10-3 and TRBJ1-6; no clear D. The germline CDR1 and CDR2 sequences are ENHRY and SYGVKD. V gave up 0 bases and J gave up 9 bases, with 12 bases separating them. The CDR3 runs to 15 residues. The CDR3 loop reads CAISESESQLSPLHF. In DNA, the CDR3 is TGTGCCATCAGTGAGTCGGAGAGCCAACTTTCACCCCTCCACTTT.

The CDR3 sequence: CASSLAGVDEQYF. The CDR3 DNA reads TGTGCCAGCAGCTTAGCTGGGGTCGACGAGCAGTACTTC. The chain joins TRBV7-9 to TRBJ2-7; D gene uncertain. The CDR3 contains 13 residues. In germline, CDR1 is SEHNR, CDR2 FQNEAQ (reference sequence). V lost 0 bases and J 5 bases, leaving 8 bases between the germline ends.

This chain uses TRBV5-1 with TRBJ1-1; D call uncertain. Trimming pared 3 bases from V and 1 base from J, leaving 10 bases between. The CDR3 contains 14 residues. Germline CDR1 is SGHRS and CDR2 is YFSETQ. CDR3: CASSWSDQNTEAFF. CDR3 DNA sequence: TGCGCCAGCAGCTGGTCAGACCAGAACACTGAAGCTTTCTTT.

The genes are TRBV2 and TRBJ1-5, with TRBD1 as a possible D gene (5 bases). V was pared by 6 bases and J by 4 bases, with 10 bases between. CDR3 length: 13 residues. Germline V lookup: CDR1 SNHLY, CDR2 FYNNEI. DNA of the CDR3: TGTGCCAGCAGCGGGGACTGGAATCAGCCCCAGCATTTT. As protein: CASSGDWNQPQHF.